This TCR beta chain was sequenced in a study of blood T cell repertoires in COVID-19. The CDR3 sequence is 17 residues long. Per germline, CDR1 SGHDT and CDR2 YYEEEE. Unmatched junction bases numbered 5, after V lost 0 bases and J lost 2 bases. The repertoire was sequenced with immunoSEQ multiplex PCR; TCRdb's copy has only in-frame clones and lacks some. The repertoire holds approximately 89,000 clones, with over 75% as singletons. Sequencing was done on a sample of peripheral blood. This sequence was found in a woman between 70 and 85 years old with acute or convalescent COVID-19. J is TRBJ2-1 and V is TRBV5-6; 10 positions match TRBD1. The CDR3 nucleotides read TGTGCCAGCAGCTTGGCGGGGACAGGGGCTCCCTACAATGAGCAGTTCTTC. Translating gives CASSLAGTGAPYNEQFF.